These T cell receptor beta chains were read from a single sample in a study of PD-1 blockade in classical Hodgkin lymphoma. TCRdb's copy holds only in-frame clones and misses some; the assay was immunoSEQ multiplex PCR. The sample contains tens of thousands of clones, around nine tenths of which appear only once. Sequenced here: peripheral blood mononuclear cells (PBMCs), sampled before the fourth cycle of nivolumab. The receptors here all came from a human donor with classical Hodgkin lymphoma. CDR3s include the opening cysteine and the closing phenylalanine or tryptophan. D genes are given only for firm matches. Where a row states a size, it is once, few, many or the class of an expanded clone; other rows omit it.

V	J	D	size	CDR3	DNA
TRBV19	TRBJ1-1	TRBD1	-	CASSAGGTEAFF	TGTGCCAGTAGTGCAGGGGGCACTGAAGCTTTCTTT
TRBV5-1	TRBJ1-5	TRBD1	-	CASSPRTGASVAQHF	TGCGCCAGCAGCCCCAGGACAGGGGCCTCAGTAGCCCAGCATTTT
TRBV7-2	TRBJ2-7	-	-	CASSLDGYNEQYF	TGTGCCAGCAGTTTGGACGGGTACAACGAGCAGTACTTC
TRBV6-5	TRBJ2-3	-	-	CASSLRGASTDTQYF	TGTGCCAGCAGTTTAAGAGGGGCTAGCACAGATACGCAGTATTTT
TRBV16	TRBJ1-2	-	-	CASSQSNGGGYTF	TGTGCCAGCAGCCAATCGAACGGGGGTGGCTACACCTTC
TRBV4-3	TRBJ1-4	-	-	CASSQDLGVNEKLFF	TGCGCCAGCAGCCAAGACCTCGGGGTCAATGAAAAACTGTTTTTT
TRBV2	TRBJ1-2	-	-	CASSEPIGHHYGYTF	TGTGCCAGCAGTGAACCAATAGGGCACCACTATGGCTACACCTTC
TRBV7-8	TRBJ1-2	-	-	CASSLARFLGGYGYTF	TGTGCCAGCAGCTTAGCCAGATTCCTGGGGGGTTATGGCTACACCTTC
TRBV5-1	TRBJ1-4	-	-	CASSPRAVNEKLFF	TGCGCCAGCAGCCCCCGGGCCGTTAATGAAAAACTGTTTTTT
TRBV5-1	TRBJ2-5	-	-	CASSLALGRGLQETQYF	TGCGCCAGCAGCTTGGCCTTGGGGCGGGGGCTACAAGAGACCCAGTACTTC
TRBV28	TRBJ2-5	-	-	CASSLYPQETQYF	TGTGCCAGCAGTTTATACCCCCAAGAGACCCAGTACTTC
TRBV27	TRBJ1-1	-	-	CASSLGGVSYTEAFF	TGTGCCAGCAGTTTAGGGGGGGTTTCGTACACTGAAGCTTTCTTT
TRBV7-6	TRBJ1-1	TRBD1	-	CASSLGTLGQGGTEAFF	TGTGCCAGCAGCTTAGGTACCCTGGGACAGGGAGGCACTGAAGCTTTCTTT
TRBV19	TRBJ2-7	-	-	CASSTGAREQYF	TGTGCCAGTAGTACGGGAGCACGCGAGCAGTACTTC
TRBV27	TRBJ1-5	-	once	CASRQGITLQPQHF	TGTGCCAGCAGGCAGGGTATAACACTTCAGCCCCAGCATTTT
TRBV5-6	TRBJ2-5	-	-	CASSFAVGETQYF	TGTGCCAGCAGCTTTGCTGTAGGGGAGACCCAGTACTTC
TRBV5-1	TRBJ1-1	-	-	CASPWEGRRTEAFF	TGCGCCAGCCCGTGGGAGGGTCGGCGGACTGAAGCTTTCTTT
TRBV9	TRBJ2-3	-	-	CASSVSGGRDTQYF	TGTGCCAGCAGCGTAAGTGGGGGACGAGATACGCAGTATTTT
TRBV11-3	TRBJ2-1	-	once	CASSAQTGSYNEQFF	TGTGCCAGCAGCGCCCAGACGGGCTCCTACAATGAGCAGTTCTTC
TRBV27	TRBJ2-1	-	-	CASSLTGYNEQFF	TGTGCCAGCAGTTTGACGGGGTACAATGAGCAGTTCTTC